Presented here are 20 T cell receptor beta chains from one specimen sequenced in a study of T cell responses to AZD1222 COVID-19 vaccine. Clones were sequenced by immunoSEQ multiplex PCR, and TCRdb holds only the in-frame ones, with some missing. The sample records about 100,000 clones, roughly 91% being singletons. The sample in question was peripheral blood, obtained on day 0 of AZD1222 vaccination. All receptors come from an adult in good health.

This chain connects TRBV3-1 (or the pseudogene TRBV3-2) to TRBJ2-1, with a possible D match to TRBD2 (6 bases). Germline loops: CDR1 LGHDT, CDR2 YNNKEL (reference sequence). V was clipped by 0 bases and J by 5 bases, with 14 bases between them. The CDR3 has 16 residues. CDR3 residues: CASSQDYGTGDNEQFF. For the CDR3, the DNA is TGTGCCAGCAGCCAAGATTACGGGACTGGGGACAATGAGCAGTTCTTC.

The gene calls are TRBV27 and TRBJ1-5, with D maybe TRBD1 (6 bases). Trimming took 6 bases from V and 2 from J, leaving 20 bases between them. CDR3 size: 17 residues. Germline assignment: CDR1 MNHEY and CDR2 SMNVEV (reference sequence). Written as DNA, the CDR3 is TGTGCCAGCAGCCGGGACACGCAAAACGGGGGCAATCAGCCCCAGCATTTT. Translation: CASSRDTQNGGNQPQHF.

The rearrangement links TRBV28 to TRBJ2-7; D might be TRBD1 or TRBD2, each matching 6 bases. The CDR3 spans 13 residues. The germline CDR1 and CDR2 sequences are MDHEN and SYDVKM. Trimming took 8 bases from V and 4 from J, leaving 15 bases between them. CDR3 loop: CASEEEGGYEQYF. The DNA of the CDR3 is TGTGCCAGCGAAGAAGAGGGGGGTTACGAGCAGTACTTC.

The chain recombines TRBV5-5 with TRBJ1-2; 8 bases align to TRBD1. The CDR3 sequence is 13 residues long. Per the germline V gene, CDR1 is SGHKS and CDR2 is YYEKEE (reference sequence). Losses at the gene ends were 6 bases for V and 7 bases for J; bases not matched to a gene: 8. The DNA of the CDR3 is TGTGCCAGCATCGACGACAGGGGAGGTGGCTACACCTTC. It encodes CASIDDRGGGYTF.

This clone turned up a few times. This chain joins TRBV10-1 and TRBJ1-5, with D uncertain. CDR1 and CDR2 (germline): WNHNN, SYGVQD (reference sequence). The V and J ends lost 8 bases and 0 bases respectively, with 11 bases between them. This CDR3 is 14 amino acids long. The CDR3 loop reads CASEGLSSNQPQHF. DNA for the CDR3: TGCGCCAGCGAAGGACTGAGTAGCAATCAGCCCCAGCATTTT.

V usage is TRBV29-1 and J usage is TRBJ1-2, with TRBD1 matching 9 bases. Trimming took 6 bases from V and 7 from J; bases not matched to a gene: 9. CDR3 length equals 13 residues. CDR1 is SQVTM, CDR2 ANQGSEA, per germline. CDR3: CSVPGQGSVGYTF. The CDR3 region has the DNA TGCAGCGTCCCGGGACAGGGATCTGTTGGCTACACCTTC.

The chain employs TRBV18 and TRBJ1-1, with a weak D call TRBD1 (5 bases). The V end lost 0 bases, the J end lost 4 bases, and 15 bases lay between the germline ends. The length of the CDR3 is 16 residues. The germline gives CDR1 KGHSH, CDR2 LQKENI. The CDR3: CASSPPDPQGFTEAFF. The DNA for the CDR3 is TGTGCCAGCTCACCACCAGATCCCCAGGGATTCACTGAAGCTTTCTTT.

The rearrangement uses TRBV11-2 and TRBJ1-6; weak D call: TRBD1 (5 bases). V lost 5 bases to trimming and J lost 10 bases, with 21 bases between them. This CDR3 spans 16 amino acids. CDR1 SGHAT and CDR2 FQNNGV come from the germline V gene. The CDR3 loop is CASSRSYATVVSPLHF. The CDR3 coding sequence is TGTGCCAGCAGCCGCTCCTATGCGACAGTCGTATCACCCCTCCACTTT. Supplemented by reference TRBV11-2 and TRBJ1-6, the full variable domain reads EAGVAQSPRYKIIEKRQSVAFWCNPISGHATLYWYQQILGQGPKLLIQFQNNGVVDDSQLPKDRFSAERLKGVDSTLKIQPAKLEDSAVYLCASSRSYATVVSPLHFGNGTRLTVT.

This clone was counted between two and nine times. The genes are TRBV2 and TRBJ1-1; D ambiguous. CDR1 and CDR2 from the germline V gene are SNHLY and FYNNEI. The CDR3 loop spans 11 amino acids. Trimming shortened V by 11 bases and J by 5 bases, and 12 bases separated the two germline ends. DNA for the CDR3: TGTGCCGAGGTAGTGAGGACTGAAGCTTTCTTT. Its translation: CAEVVRTEAFF.

This rearrangement joins TRBV6-5 to TRBJ2-7, with D maybe TRBD1 (5 bases). The germline gives CDR1 MNHEY, CDR2 SVGAGI. CDR3 length equals 15 residues. The germline V and J ends were trimmed by 2 bases and 2 bases, with 13 bases remaining between them. In DNA form, the CDR3 reads TGTGCCAGCAGTTACACCAGGGCCTTAACCTACGAGCAGTACTTC. Translated, it gives CASSYTRALTYEQYF.

This clone is a singleton in its sample. This chain links TRBV30 with TRBJ1-3; no definite D call. Per germline, CDR1 GTSNPN and CDR2 SVGIG (reference sequence). This CDR3 spans 13 amino acids. The V end was cut by 2 bases, the J end by 5 bases, with 10 bases between. The chain's CDR3 is CAWSKEIRNTIYF. The CDR3 DNA reads TGTGCCTGGAGTAAGGAGATCCGAAACACCATATATTTT.

CDR3 in amino acids: CASSLVETQYF. The DNA for the CDR3 is TGCGCCAGCAGCTTGGTAGAGACCCAGTACTTC. The J gene is TRBJ2-5, the V gene TRBV5-1; no clear D gene. V dropped 0 bases and J dropped 4 bases, with 1 base sitting between them. The CDR3 spans 11 residues. Germline CDR1 is SGHRS and CDR2 is YFSETQ.

The chain joins TRBV6-1 to TRBJ2-7; 7 positions agree with TRBD1. The CDR3 sequence is 14 residues long. J gave up 1 base and V 8 bases, and 8 bases lay outside the gene matches. The V gene's germline CDR1 is MNHNS and CDR2 SASEGT. DNA for the CDR3: TGTGCCAGCGGATCGGGACAGCCTTCCTACGAGCAGTACTTC. Its protein product is CASGSGQPSYEQYF.

The chain carries TRBV2 and TRBJ1-5; D is possibly TRBD1 (6 bases). Germline V CDR1 and CDR2: SNHLY, FYNNEI. The CDR3 has 13 residues. Trimming took 3 bases from V and 7 from J, leaving 10 bases between them. CDR3 DNA: TGTGCCAGCAGTGACCAGGGGCGGCAGCCCCAGCATTTT. Translating gives CASSDQGRQPQHF. The whole variable domain, filled in from reference TRBV2 and TRBJ1-5, reads EPEVTQTPSHQVTQMGQEVILRCVPISNHLYFYWYRQILGQKVEFLVSFYNNEISEKSEIFDDQFSVERPDGSNFTLKIRSTKLEDSAMYFCASSDQGRQPQHFGDGTRLSIL.

J is TRBJ2-5 and V is TRBV19; unclear D gene. Trimming pared 6 bases from V and 3 bases from J, leaving 14 bases between. The CDR3 runs to 14 residues. Germline-derived CDR1 and CDR2 are LNHDA and SQIVND (reference sequence). The CDR3 DNA follows: TGTGCCAGTAGCGCCCCCTCGGGCGAAGAGACCCAGTACTTC. Translation gives CASSAPSGEETQYF.

The rearrangement links TRBV4-2 to TRBJ2-7, with 8 bases fitting TRBD2. Germline trimming cut 4 bases from V and 0 bases from J; bases unmatched to any gene: 11. Germline V gene lookup returns CDR1 LGHNA and CDR2 YNFKEQ. CDR3 length equals 17 residues. The chain's CDR3 is CASSLGGAGGHSYEQYF. CDR3 coding DNA: TGTGCCAGCAGCCTCGGAGGGGCGGGAGGCCACTCCTACGAGCAGTACTTC.

The CDR3 is CATRTGGQVGANVLTF. In DNA form, the CDR3 reads TGTGCCACCCGGACAGGGGGCCAGGTTGGGGCCAACGTCCTGACTTTC. The rearrangement links TRBV19 to TRBJ2-6, with 11 positions matching TRBD1. The J segment lost 3 bases and the V segment lost 10 bases, leaving 8 bases of the junction unmatched. CDR3 length: 16 residues. The germline gives CDR1 LNHDA, CDR2 SQIVND (reference sequence).

The chain has TRBV6-5 and TRBJ2-5; possibly TRBD1 for D (5 bases). The CDR3 is 15 residues long. V was pared by 4 bases and J by 1 base, with 13 bases between. The germline CDR1 and CDR2 sequences are MNHEY and SVGAGI. The CDR3 loop reads CASSSRVNFQETQYF. The CDR3 DNA follows: TGTGCCAGCAGTTCCAGGGTTAATTTCCAAGAGACCCAGTACTTC.

V gene TRBV19 combines with J gene TRBJ2-3; 9 positions agree with TRBD2. There are 14 residues in the CDR3. Germline CDR1 and CDR2: LNHDA and SQIVND (reference sequence). After removal of 3 bases from V and 11 bases from J, the junction contained 9 bases not matched to a gene. In nucleotides, the CDR3 is TGTGCCAGTAGTATGTCCCTAGCGGGAATCGAGCAGTATTTT. This codes for CASSMSLAGIEQYF.

The gene calls are TRBV7-2 and TRBJ2-1; 9 nucleotides match TRBD2. CDR1 and CDR2 (germline): SGHTA, FQGNSA. This CDR3 comprises 16 residues. With V trimmed by 1 base and J by 7 bases, 8 bases remained unmatched. In DNA, the CDR3 is TGTGCCAGCAGCTTAGTTGGGCGGGAGGGCCGGAATGAGCAGTTCTTC. Protein sequence: CASSLVGREGRNEQFF.